This is a list of T cell receptor beta chains from one sample in a study of breast tumors, draining lymph nodes, adjacent tissues. TCRdb re-called the multiplex PCR reads with MiXCR, one entry per CDR3 protein. The sample has approximately 200,000 distinct CDR3 sequences, approximately 33% seen once. Sequences were obtained from axillary lymph node tissue. These receptors all come from a female donor with breast cancer. Some clones in this sample may be carry-over from other donors' samples. Both conserved end residues are part of each CDR3. A D gene is named only where the DNA matches it firmly. Not all rows give a size; the values are once, few, many and, for expanded clones, a class.

j_gene | v_gene | abundance | d_gene | CDR3nt | CDR3aa
TRBJ1-4 | TRBV6-1 | many | - | TGTGCCAGCAGAAAAGGGGCAGAGGAAAAACTGTTTTTT | CASRKGAEEKLFF
TRBJ1-2 | TRBV7-2 | - | TRBD1 | TGTGCCAGCAGGGGGAACAGGGGGGCGGACTATGGCTACCCCTTC | CASRGNRGADYGYPF
TRBJ2-3 | TRBV20-1 | many | TRBD2 | TGCAGTGCGTCGACTAGCGGGAGGTGGGGTAGCACAGATACGCAGTATTTT | CSASTSGRWGSTDTQYF
TRBJ2-3 | TRBV4-1 | once | - | TGCGCCAGCAGCCCAAGTGGCGTTACGCAGTATTTT | CASSPSGVTQYF
TRBJ2-2 | TRBV18 | - | - | TGTGCCAGCTCACCACCGTCAGCCCCGACCGGGGAGCTGTTTTTT | CASSPPSAPTGELFF
TRBJ2-7 | TRBV20-1 | many | - | TGCAGTGCTCCAGGGCGGGGCACCTACGAGCAGTACTTC | CSAPGRGTYEQYF
TRBJ2-7 | TRBV10-3 | many | - | TGTGCCGTCGGTGGGCCCCATTTCCACCAGTACTTC | CAVGGPHFHQYF
TRBJ1-4 | TRBV20-1 | many | TRBD1 | TGCAGTGCGATAGGGGGCGGGGATAATGAAAAACTGTTTTTT | CSAIGGGDNEKLFF
TRBJ2-3 | TRBV20-1 | once | - | TGCAGTGCTAGGCCCCTGGGGAGCAGCTCCTACAATGAGCAGTATTTT | CSARPLGSSSYNEQYF
TRBJ1-2 | TRBV30 | many | - | TGTGCCTGGAGTGTACGTTTCGGATATGGCTACACCTTC | CAWSVRFGYGYTF
TRBJ1-1 | TRBV20-1 | few | - | TGCAGTGCCCGAGGTTACGGTGAAGCTTTCTTT | CSARGYGEAFF
TRBJ1-2 | TRBV6-5 | many | - | TGTGCCAGCAGCCGGGAGGGGGATGGCTACACCTTC | CASSREGDGYTF
TRBJ2-5 | TRBV5-1 | many | - | TGCGCCAGCAGCTTCGGGGGCAGGGAGAGTGGGACCCAGTACTTC | CASSFGGRESGTQYF
TRBJ2-4 | TRBV5-8 | few | - | TGTGCCAGCAGCTTGGAGGGGATGAGGGCCAAAAACATTCAGTACTTC | CASSLEGMRAKNIQYF
TRBJ1-6 | TRBV3-1 | many | TRBD1 | TGTGCCAGCAGCCGAGACAGGGGGCAATCACCCCTCCACTTT | CASSRDRGQSPLHF
TRBJ2-3 | TRBV27 | few | TRBD2 | TGTGCCAGTGCTAGCGGGAGTGCTAGCACAGATACGCAGTATTTT | CASASGSASTDTQYF
TRBJ1-5 | TRBV19 | many | - | TGTGCCAGTGGGGGAGGGAATCAGCCCCAGCATTTT | CASGGGNQPQHF
TRBJ2-3 | TRBV27 | many | TRBD1 | TGTGCCAGCAGTTACAGGGGCCGAGGTACGCAGTATTTT | CASSYRGRGTQYF
TRBJ2-7 | TRBV5-1 | many | TRBD1 | TGCGCCAGCAGCTTGGGCGGGACAGGGTGGAACGAGCAGTACTTC | CASSLGGTGWNEQYF
TRBJ1-3 | TRBV3-1 | few | - | TGTGCCAGCAGCCGGAACGGGGCAGGGAGCTCTGGAAACACCATATATTTT | CASSRNGAGSSGNTIYF
TRBJ2-1 | TRBV29-1 | many | - | TGCAGCGTTGGCGCGGGGAGCTACAATGAGCAGTTCTTC | CSVGAGSYNEQFF
TRBJ2-2 | TRBV2 | once | - | TGTGCCAGCAGTGTTCGGGCAGGGGCTGGAAACACCGGGGAGCTGTTTTTT | CASSVRAGAGNTGELFF
TRBJ2-7 | TRBV9 | many | - | TGTGCCAGCAGCCGACAGGCAGGGACCTACGAGCAGTACTTC | CASSRQAGTYEQYF
TRBJ2-5 | TRBV7-7 | - | - | TGTGCTAGAGAAGGGACTGGCGTTCAGGGGACCCAGTACTTC | CAREGTGVQGTQYF
TRBJ1-5 | TRBV6-2/TRBV6-3 | many | TRBD1 | TGTGCCAGCACCCAGACAGGGAGGGGGCCTAATCAGCCCCAGCATTTT | CASTQTGRGPNQPQHF
TRBJ1-6 | TRBV20-1 | many | - | TGCAGTGCTAGAGGGACCGGCGGAGATTCACCCCTCCACTTT | CSARGTGGDSPLHF
TRBJ1-1 | TRBV10-3 | - | - | TGTGCCATCACCCTGAGCTCGGACACTGAAGCTTTCTTT | CAITLSSDTEAFF
TRBJ1-5 | TRBV6-6 | many | - | TGTGCCAGCAGTTACTCGGGGCTTAGCAATCAGCCCCAGCATTTT | CASSYSGLSNQPQHF
TRBJ2-5 | TRBV19 | - | - | TGTGCCAGTAGCCTCGGACGGAAACGAGAGACCCAGTACTTC | CASSLGRKRETQYF
TRBJ2-5 | TRBV7-9 | many | - | TGTGCCAGCAGCTTAGACCCGGGAGTGGTGGAGACCCAGTACTTC | CASSLDPGVVETQYF
TRBJ2-3 | TRBV6-5 | - | - | TGTGCCAGCAGTTACCCCCCCCCAGGGCCCTCAACAGATACGCAGTATTTT | CASSYPPPGPSTDTQYF
TRBJ2-7 | TRBV20-1 | - | - | TGCAGTGCTAGAGATTGGGGGGGGGACACGACGGCCTACGAGCAGTACTTC | CSARDWGGDTTAYEQYF
TRBJ2-1 | TRBV5-6 | - | - | TGTGCCAGCAGCTCGGGGAGCGCACAGGGAGTAAAGGAGCAGTTCTTC | CASSSGSAQGVKEQFF
TRBJ1-2 | TRBV5-1 | - | - | TGCACCAGCAGCATGGGCAGTGGACGAAGCTACACCTTC | CTSSMGSGRSYTF
TRBJ2-3 | TRBV4-1 | many | - | TGCGCCAGCAGCCAAGGCGGAAACACAGATACGCAGTATTTT | CASSQGGNTDTQYF
TRBJ2-5 | TRBV19 | many | - | TGTGCCAGTAGGAAAGCCGGGCCTTCGGGAGAGACCCAGTACTTC | CASRKAGPSGETQYF
TRBJ2-1 | TRBV18 | few | TRBD2 | TGTGCCAGCTCACCACGGACTAGCGGGGGGGTTTATGAGCAGTTCTTC | CASSPRTSGGVYEQFF
TRBJ2-2 | TRBV27 | - | TRBD2 | TGTGCCAGCAGCCCGAAAAGCGGGGCCACCGGGGAGCTGTTTTTT | CASSPKSGATGELFF
TRBJ2-7 | TRBV5-8 | many | TRBD2 | TGTGCCAGCAGCTACGGACTAGCGGGAGACTACGAGCAGTACTTC | CASSYGLAGDYEQYF
TRBJ2-2 | TRBV5-4 | many | - | TGTGCCAGCAGCTTTCTGCCGGACAGCACCGGGGAGCTGTTTTTT | CASSFLPDSTGELFF
TRBJ2-1 | TRBV28 | - | TRBD2 | TGTGCCAGCAGTTTATCGGCTCCGGGGGGGAAGCATGAGCAGTTCTTC | CASSLSAPGGKHEQFF
TRBJ2-3 | TRBV5-6 | many | - | TGTGCCAGCAGCTTGTGGAGCATGTCAGATACGCAGTATTTT | CASSLWSMSDTQYF
TRBJ1-6 | TRBV19 | - | TRBD1 | TGTGCCAGTAATCAGGACAGGCTTAATTCACCCCTCCACTTT | CASNQDRLNSPLHF
TRBJ1-4 | TRBV5-1 | - | - | TGCGCCAGCAGCTTTGCCGGGGGGGAGGAAAAACTGTTTTTT | CASSFAGGEEKLFF
TRBJ2-4 | TRBV18 | few | - | TGTGCCAGCTCACCGCCCAGCAAAAACATTCAGTACTTC | CASSPPSKNIQYF
TRBJ1-4 | TRBV11-2 | once | - | TGTGCCAGCAGCCGCCCCGGGACTAATGAAAAACTGTTTTTT | CASSRPGTNEKLFF
TRBJ2-3 | TRBV20-1 | many | - | TGCAGTGCTGCCGGGACGGGGGTTGGGACAGATACGCAGTATTTT | CSAAGTGVGTDTQYF
TRBJ1-3 | TRBV18 | - | - | TGTGCCAGCTCACCAGTAGGCAAAGGAAACACCATATATTTT | CASSPVGKGNTIYF
TRBJ1-1 | TRBV20-1 | few | - | TGCAGTGCTAAAAGGCGGACGAACACTGAAGCTTTCTTT | CSAKRRTNTEAFF
TRBJ1-1 | TRBV19 | few | - | TGTGCCAGTGCCGCGACGGGGGGGACTGAAGCTTTCTTT | CASAATGGTEAFF
TRBJ1-4 | TRBV19 | - | - | TGTGCCAGTAGCCCCGGGACCAGGCATGAAAAACTGTTTTTT | CASSPGTRHEKLFF
TRBJ2-7 | TRBV13 | - | TRBD2 | TGTGCCAGCAGTTTATTGGCTAGCGGGAATCTTATGACATACTTC | CASSLLASGNLMTYF
TRBJ2-3 | TRBV29-1 | many | TRBD2 | TGCAGCGCCCTTCGTAGCGGGGGGGCGTCAGTGCTAAGCACAGATACGCAGTATTTT | CSALRSGGASVLSTDTQYF